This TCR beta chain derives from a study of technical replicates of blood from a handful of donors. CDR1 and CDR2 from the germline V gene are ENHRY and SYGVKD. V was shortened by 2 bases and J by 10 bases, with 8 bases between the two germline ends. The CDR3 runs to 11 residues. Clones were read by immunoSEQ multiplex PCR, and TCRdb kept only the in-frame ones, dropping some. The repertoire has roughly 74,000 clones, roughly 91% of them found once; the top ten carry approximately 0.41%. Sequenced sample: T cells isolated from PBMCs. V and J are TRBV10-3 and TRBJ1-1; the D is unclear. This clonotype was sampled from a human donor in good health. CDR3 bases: TGTGCCATCAGTGAGCCCCCCAGAGCTTTCTTT. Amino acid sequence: CAISEPPRAFF.